One sample yielded the 5 T cell receptor beta chains listed below, sequenced in a study of type 1 regulatory T cells. Antigens for these TCRs are unknown. TCRdb processed the reads anew with MiXCR; each CDR3 protein has one entry. The repertoire has more than 60,000 distinct CDR3 sequences, approximately 47% of them found once; the top ten carry approximately 2%. The sample consisted of cultured non-Tr1 T cells, either the whole culture or a sorted T cell fraction (not recorded which). The receptors come from a human donor in good health.

This clonotype was picked up a small number of times. The rearrangement uses TRBV12-3 or TRBV12-4 and TRBJ1-2; the D gene is possibly TRBD1 (6 bases). The V end was cut by 8 bases, the J end by 7 bases, with 20 bases between. This CDR3 contains 14 residues. The DNA for the CDR3 is TGTGCCAGCCGCCGGGTCGGGGGCGAAGGTGGCTACACCTTC. It yields the protein CASRRVGGEGGYTF.

Notes on this clonotype: This could be a read error, since a much larger clone is one nucleotide away. The chain has TRBV12-3 or TRBV12-4 and TRBJ1-1; a weak D match, TRBD1 (6 bases). This CDR3 comprises 15 residues. The CDR3 sequence: CASSPQGWMNTETFF. The CDR3, as DNA: TGTGCCAGCAGTCCTCAGGGGTGGATGAACACTGAAACTTTCTTT.

The chain carries TRBV3-1 and TRBJ2-3, with 12 nucleotides matching TRBD2. Germline V gene sequence: CDR1 LGHDT, CDR2 YNNKEL (reference sequence). The V gene end was trimmed by 0 bases and the J gene end by 6 bases; junction bases not matched to a gene: 4. This CDR3 is 16 amino acids long. CDR3 in DNA: TGTGCCAGCAGCCAAGATCTAGCGGGGGGGACGGATACGCAGTATTTT. Amino acid sequence: CASSQDLAGGTDTQYF.

A remark on this clonotype: The final CDR3 position lacks the conserved phenylalanine or tryptophan, pointing to a likely read error. The genes are TRBV27 and TRBJ2-3; the match to TRBD2 covers 13 bases. Germline V gives CDR1 MNHEY, CDR2 SMNVEV (reference sequence). CDR3 length: 19 residues. The V segment lost 5 bases and the J segment 1 base; nucleotides outside the gene matches: 12. The CDR3: CASSRPGLAGRLGTDTQYS. CDR3 DNA: TGTGCCAGCAGTCGACCGGGACTAGCGGGGAGGTTGGGCACAGATACGCAGTATTCT.

This clonotype appeared a few times. The chain carries TRBV5-1 and TRBJ2-3; D remains unclear. The CDR3 consists of 15 residues. Germline CDR1 reads SGHRS; CDR2 reads YFSETQ. The germline V and J ends were trimmed by 0 bases and 4 bases, with 12 bases remaining between them. The CDR3 protein is CASSLVPVRPDTQYF. In DNA, the CDR3 is TGCGCCAGCAGCTTGGTTCCCGTCCGTCCAGATACGCAGTATTTT.